Below are 20 T cell receptor beta chains sequenced from a single sample in a study of identical twins (TCRdb year 2016). The method behind the library was 5' RACE. The instrument given in TCRdb is Illumina HiSeq 2000. TCRdb reanalyzed the raw reads on its own, using fastp at Q25 for trimming and MiXCR for clone calling, and kept in-frame beta chains. Rows are combined by CDR3 protein, so each entry shows the most common genes and DNA. In this sample the table shows a few hundred thousand distinct CDR3 sequences, 14% of which occur a single time. Together, the top ten hold approximately 1% of the sample. The sample was also linked to a second study, of yellow fever vaccine responses in identical twins.

The material sequenced was CD4+ T cells sorted from blood. The receptor set was obtained from a woman aged 18-30 years in good health.

The chain combines TRBV20-1 with TRBJ2-7; TRBD2 matches at 10 bases. J gave up 6 bases and V 5 bases, and 13 bases lay outside the gene matches. This CDR3 spans 15 amino acids. The germline gives CDR1 DFQATT, CDR2 SNEGSKA (reference sequence). The CDR3: CSAQSSGSWESEQYF. The CDR3 DNA follows: TGCAGTGCTCAATCTAGCGGGAGTTGGGAGTCCGAGCAGTACTTC.

This clonotype has at least ten counts. This chain uses TRBV29-1 with TRBJ2-3; the D gene is possibly TRBD1 (5 bases). Germline loops: CDR1 SQVTM, CDR2 ANQGSEA. CDR3 size: 13 residues. Trimming cost V 4 bases and J 2 bases, with 10 bases left between them. The CDR3 sequence: CSVAGRVTDTQYF. Written as DNA, the CDR3 is TGCAGCGTTGCGGGCAGGGTCACAGATACGCAGTATTTT.

This clonotype was seen only a few times. This chain uses TRBV24-1 with TRBJ2-3; TRBD2 might be the D (6 bases). V gave up 4 bases and J gave up 6 bases, with 10 bases separating them. Germline CDR1 and CDR2: KGHDR and SFDVKD. This CDR3 is 13 amino acids long. CDR3 in DNA: TGTGCCACCAGTGAACTTCGGGGGGATACGCAGTATTTT. Amino acid sequence: CATSELRGDTQYF.

This clonotype occurred many times. The chain has TRBV5-1 and TRBJ2-5; no definite D call. The CDR3 runs 12 residues. V was cut by 0 bases and J by 5 bases, with 5 bases left in between. CDR1 and CDR2 (germline): SGHRS, YFSETQ. The CDR3 is CASSLAMETQYF. Here the CDR3 DNA reads TGCGCCAGCAGCTTGGCCATGGAGACCCAGTACTTC.

This clonotype was seen only a few times. The rearrangement joins TRBV5-1 to TRBJ2-1; 7 bases align to TRBD2. The CDR3 sequence is 14 residues long. V shed 2 bases, J shed 6 bases, and the junction held 5 bases outside the gene matches. Per germline, CDR1 SGHRS and CDR2 YFSETQ. DNA for the CDR3: TGCGCCAGCAGCTTTAGCGGGCACCTCAATGAGCAGTTCTTC. Its translation: CASSFSGHLNEQFF.

There are a few counts of this clonotype. The V gene is TRBV12-3 or TRBV12-4, the J gene TRBJ2-3; TRBD1 or TRBD2 may be the D gene (5 bases each). The CDR3 totals 13 residues. The V end was cut by 1 base, the J end by 6 bases, with 8 bases between. Here the CDR3 reads CASSLGGWDTQYF. The DNA for the CDR3 is TGTGCCAGCAGTTTAGGGGGGTGGGATACGCAGTATTTT.

This clonotype was seen ten or more times. The chain is built from TRBV12-3 or TRBV12-4 and TRBJ2-3; D not resolved. The V end was cut by 5 bases, the J end by 3 bases, with 12 bases between. The CDR3 runs to 14 residues. This chain's CDR3 is CASSPTAGTDTQYF. In DNA, the CDR3 is TGTGCCAGCAGTCCCACGGCTGGTACAGATACGCAGTATTTT.

With regard to this clonotype: A much larger clone lies a single base off, so this may be a read error. The chain employs TRBV20-1 and TRBJ2-3; D is ambiguous. This CDR3 has 15 residues. Germline V CDR1 and CDR2: DFQATT, SNEGSKA (reference sequence). The CDR3 region has the DNA TGCTGTGCTAGAGAACACAGCAGTAGCACAGATACGCAGTATTTT. Protein product: CCAREHSSSTDTQYF.

The chain recombines TRBV7-8 with TRBJ2-5; D tentatively fits TRBD1 or TRBD2 (5 bases each). Trimming pared 7 bases from V and 1 base from J, leaving 13 bases between. The CDR3 runs to 14 residues. Germline V CDR1 and CDR2: SGHVS, FQNEAQ. CDR3 in DNA: TGTGCCAGCACCTTGGGACGACTCCAAGAGACCCAGTACTTC. Its protein product is CASTLGRLQETQYF.

A few counts support this clonotype. The CDR3 is CASSVVGDSTTGELFF. The CDR3 nucleotides are TGTGCCAGCAGCGTAGTCGGGGACTCCACCACCGGGGAGCTGTTTTTT. This sequence joins TRBV9 and TRBJ2-2; D possibly corresponds to TRBD2 (6 bases). CDR1 is SGDLS, CDR2 YYNGEE, per germline. Trimming took 0 bases from V and 4 from J, leaving 13 bases between them. The length of the CDR3 is 16 residues. The variable domain in full, with the rest retrieved from reference TRBV9 and TRBJ2-2, is DSGVTQTPKHLITATGQRVTLRCSPRSGDLSVYWYQQSLDQGLQFLIQYYNGEERAKGNILERFSAQQFPDLHSELNLSSLELGDSALYFCASSVVGDSTTGELFFGEGSRLTVL.

The gene calls are TRBV9 and TRBJ2-3; 12 bases are shared with TRBD1. With 2 bases clipped from V and 6 bases from J, the junction kept 13 bases outside the gene matches. The CDR3 loop spans 18 amino acids. The germline V gene encodes CDR1 SGDLS and CDR2 YYNGEE. CDR3 region: CASSVAGTGGAGFDTQYF. For the CDR3, the DNA is TGTGCCAGCAGCGTCGCCGGGACAGGGGGCGCGGGGTTTGATACGCAGTATTTT.

This clonotype was counted only a few times. This chain joins TRBV7-9 and TRBJ2-5; D is undetermined. Germline-derived CDR1 and CDR2 are SEHNR and FQNEAQ (reference sequence). Deletions cut 0 bases from V and 5 bases from J, with 13 bases between. CDR3 length: 15 amino acids. CDR3 sequence reads: CASSLASTGGETQYF. CDR3 coding DNA: TGTGCCAGCAGCTTAGCAAGCACGGGTGGGGAGACCCAGTACTTC. Supplemented by reference TRBV7-9 and TRBJ2-5, the full variable domain reads DTGVSQNPRHKITKRGQNVTFRCDPISEHNRLYWYRQTLGQGPEFLTYFQNEAQLEKSRLLSDRFSAERPKGSFSTLEIQRTEQGDSAMYLCASSLASTGGETQYFGPGTRLLVL.

This clonotype was detected a few times. The chain couples TRBV5-1 to TRBJ2-1; 14 bases line up with TRBD2. The CDR3 spans 19 residues. Germline loops: CDR1 SGHRS, CDR2 YFSETQ. Trimming removed 7 bases from V and 4 bases from J; junction bases left unmatched: 16. The CDR3 spells CASGAGLAGARGQYNEQFF. The CDR3 nucleotides are TGCGCCAGCGGAGCGGGACTAGCGGGAGCTCGGGGGCAGTACAATGAGCAGTTCTTC.

The chain recombines TRBV6-1 with TRBJ2-7, with D possibly being TRBD2 (6 bases). Looked up from germline, CDR1 is MNHNS and CDR2 is SASEGT. This CDR3 spans 13 amino acids. Trimming cost V 6 bases and J 7 bases, with 16 bases left between them. CDR3 protein: CASSESGLWEQYF. CDR3 sequence (DNA): TGTGCCAGCAGCGAAAGCGGGCTTTGGGAGCAGTACTTC.

The table lists this clonotype with a few counts. The chain uses TRBV12-3 or TRBV12-4 and TRBJ2-2; perhaps TRBD2 as D (5 bases). With 11 bases removed from V and 6 bases from J, the gap between germline ends came to 19 bases. This CDR3 spans 14 amino acids. The DNA for the CDR3 is TGTGCCTCCTACTCCGACTATTCGCCCGGGGAGCTGTTTTTT. Residues: CASYSDYSPGELFF.

This clonotype has only a few counts. The rearrangement links TRBV14 to TRBJ2-7; no clear D gene. This CDR3 comprises 15 residues. Trimming cost V 2 bases and J 0 bases, with 11 bases left between them. CDR1 and CDR2 (germline): SGHDN, FVKESK. CDR3 sequence (DNA): TGTGCCAGCAGCCAATTTTGGCCTAGCTCCTACGAGCAGTACTTC. This translates into CASSQFWPSSYEQYF.

CDR3 residues: CASSTRAGGRETQYF. For the CDR3, the DNA is TGTGCCAGCAGTACCAGAGCGGGAGGGAGGGAGACCCAGTACTTC. The V call is TRBV25-1, the J call TRBJ2-5, with 10 bases matching TRBD2. The CDR3 runs 15 residues. V was clipped by 5 bases and J by 5 bases; unmatched bases: 8. Germline V gene sequence: CDR1 MGHDK, CDR2 SYGVNS.

The sample holds many counts of this clonotype. The J gene is TRBJ1-2, the V gene TRBV5-1; perhaps TRBD1 as D (5 bases). Trimming left V 0 bases short and J 8 bases short, with 11 bases between. CDR3 length: 13 residues. Germline V gene lookup returns CDR1 SGHRS and CDR2 YFSETQ. The CDR3 DNA is TGCGCCAGCAGCTTGGCTTGGGGCGCCGGCTACACCTTC. Translating it yields CASSLAWGAGYTF.

The genes are TRBV18 and TRBJ2-7; D might be TRBD1 (5 bases). V was pared by 6 bases and J by 6 bases, with 15 bases between. This CDR3 spans 13 amino acids. CDR1 is KGHSH and CDR2 is LQKENI in the germline V gene. For the CDR3, the DNA is TGTGCCAGCTCTATAGACCAGGGTAGCGAGCAGTACTTC. This translates into CASSIDQGSEQYF.

At least ten counts were recorded for this clonotype. The chain is built from TRBV7-9 and TRBJ2-3; D might be TRBD1 or TRBD2, each matching 5 bases. The CDR3 totals 13 residues. Germline CDR1 reads SEHNR; CDR2 reads FQNEAQ (reference sequence). The V end lost 3 bases, the J end lost 4 bases, and 8 bases lay between the germline ends. The CDR3 loop reads CASSFLGADTQYF. The CDR3 DNA follows: TGTGCCAGCAGCTTTTTGGGGGCAGATACGCAGTATTTT.